This T cell receptor (beta chain) was identified during a study of neurological immune-mediated disorders. Synthesis of cDNA was accomplished via 5'RACE employing 10-nucleotide random UMIs. Each CDR3 protein gets one entry after TCRdb re-called the 5' RACE reads with MiXCR. The sample records tens of thousands of distinct CDR3 sequences, approximately 10% being singletons. The CDR3 consists of 15 residues. Germline V gene sequence: CDR1 MNHNS, CDR2 SASEGT. With 8 bases removed from V and 7 bases from J, the gap between germline ends came to 20 bases. The sequenced sample was PBMCs. The clonotype was recovered from a man between 40 and 49 years old in good health. V gene TRBV6-1 combines with J gene TRBJ2-2; D might be TRBD2 (5 bases). The CDR3 reads CASRTVRPEGGELFF. The CDR3 DNA reads as TGTGCCAGCCGGACGGTGCGCCCAGAGGGCGGGGAGCTGTTTTTT.